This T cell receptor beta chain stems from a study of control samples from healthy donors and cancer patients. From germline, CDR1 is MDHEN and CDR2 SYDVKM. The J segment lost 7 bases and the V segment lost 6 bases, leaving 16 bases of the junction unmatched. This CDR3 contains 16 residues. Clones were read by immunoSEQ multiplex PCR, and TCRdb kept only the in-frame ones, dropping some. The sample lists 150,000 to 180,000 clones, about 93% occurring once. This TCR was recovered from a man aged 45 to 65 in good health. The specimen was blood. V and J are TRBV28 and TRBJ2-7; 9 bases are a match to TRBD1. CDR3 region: CASRFRVGQGPEEQYF. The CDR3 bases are TGTGCCAGCAGGTTTCGGGTCGGACAGGGGCCGGAGGAGCAGTACTTC.